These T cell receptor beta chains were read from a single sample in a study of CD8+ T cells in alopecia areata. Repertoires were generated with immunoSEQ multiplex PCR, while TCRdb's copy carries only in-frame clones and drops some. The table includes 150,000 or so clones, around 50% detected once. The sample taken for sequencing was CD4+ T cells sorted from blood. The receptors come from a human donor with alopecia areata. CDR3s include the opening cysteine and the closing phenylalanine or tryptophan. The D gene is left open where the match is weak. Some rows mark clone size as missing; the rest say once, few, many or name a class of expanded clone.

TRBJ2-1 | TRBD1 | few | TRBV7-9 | CAGGQDYNEQFF | TGTGCCGGAGGACAGGATTACAATGAGCAGTTCTTC
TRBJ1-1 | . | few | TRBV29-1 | CSVRQRTGNTEAFF | TGCAGCGTCCGGCAAAGGACGGGTAACACTGAAGCTTTCTTT
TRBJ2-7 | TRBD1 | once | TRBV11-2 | CASSLGGTGIAYEQYF | TGTGCCAGCAGCTTAGGAGGGACAGGGATAGCCTACGAGCAGTACTTC
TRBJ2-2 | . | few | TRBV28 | CASSLVGTGELFF | TGTGCCAGCAGTTTAGTTGGCACCGGGGAGCTGTTTTTT
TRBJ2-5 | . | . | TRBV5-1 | CASSLLDGAQYF | TGCGCCAGCAGCCTCTTAGACGGGGCTCAGTACTTC
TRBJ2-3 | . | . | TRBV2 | CASSIRTDTQYF | TGTGCCAGCAGTATCAGAACAGATACGCAGTATTTT
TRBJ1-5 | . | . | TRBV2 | CASSEDGSAQHF | TGTGCCAGCAGTGAAGACGGCTCAGCCCAGCATTTT
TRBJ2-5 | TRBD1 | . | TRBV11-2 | CASSFDRVVKTQYF | TGTGCCAGCAGCTTTGACAGGGTCGTCAAGACCCAGTACTTC
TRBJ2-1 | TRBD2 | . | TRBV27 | CASSSRGLAGGNEQFF | TGTGCCAGCAGTTCCCGTGGACTAGCGGGAGGCAATGAGCAGTTCTTC
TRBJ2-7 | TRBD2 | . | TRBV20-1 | CSASLAGAQYF | TGCAGTGCTTCGCTAGCGGGAGCGCAGTACTTC
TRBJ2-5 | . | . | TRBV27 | CASSPSTLGETQYF | TGTGCCAGCAGTCCATCCACGCTTGGGGAGACCCAGTACTTC
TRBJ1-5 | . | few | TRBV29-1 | CSVGPGKDQPQHF | TGCAGCGTTGGTCCGGGAAAGGATCAGCCCCAGCATTTT
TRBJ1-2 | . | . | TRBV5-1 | CASSDDGVGAGYGYTF | TGCGCCAGCAGCGATGACGGCGTGGGCGCGGGCTATGGCTACACCTTC
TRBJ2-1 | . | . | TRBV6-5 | CASGRGLGSYNEQFF | TGTGCCAGCGGACGAGGGTTGGGCTCCTACAATGAGCAGTTCTTC
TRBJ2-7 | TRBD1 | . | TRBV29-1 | CSVGGSGTGVSHEQYF | TGCAGCGTTGGGGGGTCCGGGACAGGGGTAAGTCACGAGCAGTACTTC
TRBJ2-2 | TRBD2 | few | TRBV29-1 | CSARAGGRTGELFF | TGCAGCGCACGAGCGGGAGGGCGGACCGGGGAGCTGTTTTTT
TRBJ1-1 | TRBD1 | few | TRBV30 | CAWRGTGRTAFF | TGTGCCTGGAGGGGGACAGGGCGAACGGCTTTCTTT
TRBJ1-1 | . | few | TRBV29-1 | CSVRGRVNTEAFF | TGCAGCGTCCGTGGCAGGGTCAACACTGAAGCTTTCTTT
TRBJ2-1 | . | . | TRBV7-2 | CASSPRNRRDEQFF | TGTGCCAGCAGCCCTAGGAACAGGCGGGATGAGCAGTTCTTC
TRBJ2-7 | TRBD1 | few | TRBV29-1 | CSVAPGQGHYEQYF | TGCAGCGTTGCGCCGGGACAGGGACACTACGAGCAGTACTTC
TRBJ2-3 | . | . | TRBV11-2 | CASSLDRGSTDTQYF | TGTGCCAGCAGCTTAGACCGGGGATCCACAGATACGCAGTATTTT
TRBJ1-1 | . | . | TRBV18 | CASSPYKQTEAFF | TGTGCCAGCTCACCATATAAACAGACTGAAGCTTTCTTT
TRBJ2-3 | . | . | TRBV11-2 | CASSLEQIRRHF | TGTGCCAGCAGCTTAGAGCAAATCAGGAGGCATTTT
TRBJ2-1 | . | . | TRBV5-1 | CASSWTRNNEQFF | TGCGCCAGCAGCTGGACCCGGAACAATGAGCAGTTCTTC
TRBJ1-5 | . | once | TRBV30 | CAWSVTGDQPQHF | TGTGCCTGGAGTGTTACAGGCGATCAGCCCCAGCATTTT
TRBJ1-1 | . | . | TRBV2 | CASSARARGEAFF | TGTGCCAGCAGTGCCAGGGCCCGAGGGGAAGCTTTCTTT
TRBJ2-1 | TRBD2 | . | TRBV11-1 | CASSTLAGRYNEQFF | TGTGCCAGCAGCACACTAGCGGGCAGATACAATGAGCAGTTCTTC
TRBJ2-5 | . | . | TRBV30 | CAWSPPREIFRETQYF | TGTGCCTGGAGTCCCCCTCGGGAGATCTTTCGGGAGACCCAGTACTTC
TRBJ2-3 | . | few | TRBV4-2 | CASSQDISGGVTDTQYF | TGTGCCAGCAGCCAAGACATAAGCGGAGGGGTCACAGATACGCAGTATTTT
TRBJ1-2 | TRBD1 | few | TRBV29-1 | CSVGQGDYGYTF | TGCAGCGTTGGACAGGGGGACTATGGCTACACCTTC
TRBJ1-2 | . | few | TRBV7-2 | CASSFPGAYGYTF | TGTGCCAGCAGCTTTCCAGGGGCCTATGGCTACACCTTC
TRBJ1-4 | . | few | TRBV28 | CASSLWSQSNEKLFF | TGTGCCAGCAGTTTATGGAGCCAAAGTAATGAAAAACTGTTTTTT
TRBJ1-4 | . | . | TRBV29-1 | CSVEVGWDMKLFF | TGCAGCGTTGAGGTGGGGTGGGATATGAAACTGTTTTTT
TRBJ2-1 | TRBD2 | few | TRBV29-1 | CSVERQGGVEQFF | TGCAGCGTTGAAAGGCAGGGAGGGGTTGAGCAGTTCTTC
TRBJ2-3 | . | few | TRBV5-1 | CASRVGGSGSTDTQYF | TGCGCCAGCAGGGTTGGTGGGAGTGGTAGCACAGATACGCAGTATTTT
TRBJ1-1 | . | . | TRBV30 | CAWSVGTLNTEAFF | TGTGCCTGGAGTGTTGGCACTTTGAACACTGAAGCTTTCTTT
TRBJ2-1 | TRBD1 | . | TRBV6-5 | CASSPTGGRDNEQFF | TGTGCCAGCAGCCCGACAGGGGGGCGCGACAATGAGCAGTTCTTC
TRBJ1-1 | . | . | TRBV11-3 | CASSGRRFEAFF | TGTGCCAGCAGCGGAAGACGGTTTGAAGCTTTCTTT
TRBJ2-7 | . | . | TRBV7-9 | CASRSTETYEQYF | TGTGCCAGCAGGTCGACCGAAACCTACGAGCAGTACTTC
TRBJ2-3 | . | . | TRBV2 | CASSEIAVAGTDTQYF | TGTGCCAGCAGTGAAATAGCAGTAGCGGGCACAGATACGCAGTATTTT
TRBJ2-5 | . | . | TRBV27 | CASSFRSQETQYF | TGTGCCAGCAGTTTCCGGTCGCAAGAGACCCAGTACTTC
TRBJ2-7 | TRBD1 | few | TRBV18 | CASSPRDRSYEQYF | TGTGCCAGCTCACCACGGGACAGATCCTACGAGCAGTACTTC
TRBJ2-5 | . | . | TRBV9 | CASSRSQGQETQYF | TGTGCCAGCAGCCGTAGTCAGGGTCAAGAGACCCAGTACTTC
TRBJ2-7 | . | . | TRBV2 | CASMGRASGRYF | TGTGCCAGCATGGGCCGGGCCTCAGGACGGTACTTC
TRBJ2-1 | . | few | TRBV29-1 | CSVNEGEQFF | TGCAGCGTGAATGAGGGAGAGCAGTTCTTC
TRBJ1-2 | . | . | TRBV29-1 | CSVEDRMNYGYTF | TGCAGCGTTGAAGACAGAATGAACTATGGCTACACCTTC
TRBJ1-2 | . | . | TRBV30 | CAWSVLSGYTF | TGTGCCTGGAGTGTATTATCTGGCTACACCTTC
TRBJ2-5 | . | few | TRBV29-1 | CSVVGLDQETQYF | TGCAGCGTTGTTGGTCTAGACCAAGAGACCCAGTACTTC
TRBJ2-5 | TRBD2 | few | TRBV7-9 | CAGSSGTSGSQETQYF | TGTGCCGGCAGCTCCGGGACTAGCGGTAGCCAAGAGACCCAGTACTTC
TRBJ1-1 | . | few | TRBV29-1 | CSGGTDTFF | TGCAGCGGAGGGACCGACACCTTCTTT
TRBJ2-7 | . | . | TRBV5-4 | CASSSSTGHEQYF | TGTGCCAGCAGCTCCTCAACAGGGCACGAGCAGTACTTC
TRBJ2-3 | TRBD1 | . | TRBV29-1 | CSVTTGASTDTQYF | TGCAGCGTCACGACAGGGGCTAGCACAGATACGCAGTATTTT
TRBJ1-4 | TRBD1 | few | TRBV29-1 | CSGGTATNEKLFF | TGCAGCGGGGGGACAGCAACTAATGAAAAACTGTTTTTT